This T cell receptor (beta chain) is from a study of regulatory T cells in long-lasting Graves disease. As for time point: newly diagnosed GD, antithyroid drugs for less than 3 months. Construction of the TCR library relied on RNA isolated from PBMCs. The V end lost 3 bases, the J end lost 6 bases, and 15 bases lay between the germline ends. This CDR3 spans 15 amino acids. Germline CDR1 LNHDA, CDR2 SQIVND (reference sequence). Library construction for TCR beta used iRepertoire HTBI primers and Arm-PCR of CDR3 regions. TCRdb analysed the multiplex PCR reads with MiXCR anew, one entry per CDR3 protein. The sample lists roughly 530,000 distinct CDR3 sequences; roughly 15% were seen once. The sample also formed part of further work on T cells in Graves' hyperthyroidism and ophthalmopathy.

The TCR was taken from a woman aged 40-60 years with Graves disease. The sequencing here drew on peripheral blood mononuclear cells (PBMCs), taken at new diagnosis, from a patient treated with antithyroid drugs. The chain joins TRBV19 to TRBJ1-5; no firm D call. The CDR3 region has the DNA TGTGCCAGTAGTATCGGCAGGCCGTTGGGTCAGCCCCAGCATTTT. Translation gives CASSIGRPLGQPQHF.